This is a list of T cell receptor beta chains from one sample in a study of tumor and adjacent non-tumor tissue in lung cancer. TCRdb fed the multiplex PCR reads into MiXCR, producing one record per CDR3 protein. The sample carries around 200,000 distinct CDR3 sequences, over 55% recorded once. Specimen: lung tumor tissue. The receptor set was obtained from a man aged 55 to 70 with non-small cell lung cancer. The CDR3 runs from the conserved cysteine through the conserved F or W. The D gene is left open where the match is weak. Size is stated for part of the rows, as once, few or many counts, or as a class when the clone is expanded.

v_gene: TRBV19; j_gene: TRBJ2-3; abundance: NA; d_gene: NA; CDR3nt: TGTGCCAGTAGTATGGGAAGGGGGGGCCCTCTTCCTAGCACAGATACGCAGTATTTT; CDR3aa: CASSMGRGGPLPSTDTQYF
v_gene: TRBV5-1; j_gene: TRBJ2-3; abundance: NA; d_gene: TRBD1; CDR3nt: TGTGACAGCAGCCCGGGAGACAGGGGGCCGTTGTATTTC; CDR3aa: CDSSPGDRGPLYF
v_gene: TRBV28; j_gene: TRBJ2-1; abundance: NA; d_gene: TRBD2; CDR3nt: TGTGCCAGCAGCTCAGTAGCGGGGGGTCGCTACAATGAGCAGTTCTTC; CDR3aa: CASSSVAGGRYNEQFF
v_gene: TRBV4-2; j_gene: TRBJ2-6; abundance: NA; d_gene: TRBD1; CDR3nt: TGTACCAGCAGCCAAAGCCCTACAGGGACAGCTGGGGCCAACGTCCTGACTTTC; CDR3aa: CTSSQSPTGTAGANVLTF
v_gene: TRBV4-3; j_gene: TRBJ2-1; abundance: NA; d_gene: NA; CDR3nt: TGCGCCAGTAGCCAAGAAGGAAGTAGCTCCTACGAGCAGTTCTTC; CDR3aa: CASSQEGSSSYEQFF
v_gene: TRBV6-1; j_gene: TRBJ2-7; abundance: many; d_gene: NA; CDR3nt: TGTGCCAGCAGTGGAATATCGCCCTCCTACGAGCAGTACTTC; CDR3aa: CASSGISPSYEQYF
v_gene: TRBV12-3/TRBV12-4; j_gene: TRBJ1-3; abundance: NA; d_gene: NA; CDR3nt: TGTGCCGGCACCGAAAGATCTGGAAACACCATATATTTT; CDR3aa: CAGTERSGNTIYF
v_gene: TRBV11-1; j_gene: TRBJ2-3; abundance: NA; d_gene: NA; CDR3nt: TGTGCCATCAGCTTGTTTATAGGGATCACAGATACACAGTATTTT; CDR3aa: CAISLFIGITDTQYF
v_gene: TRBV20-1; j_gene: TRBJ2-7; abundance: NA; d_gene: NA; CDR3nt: TGCAGTGCTAGAGATTTCGACAGATCCTCCTACGAGCAGCACTTC; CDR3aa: CSARDFDRSSYEQHF
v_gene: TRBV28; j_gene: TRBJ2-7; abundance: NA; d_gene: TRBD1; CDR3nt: TGTGCCAGCAGATTCCCGGGACAGGAGACCTACGAGCAGTACTTC; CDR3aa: CASRFPGQETYEQYF
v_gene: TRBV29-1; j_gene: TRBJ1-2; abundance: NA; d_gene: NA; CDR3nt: TGCAGCGTTGTTTTGTGGGCAGTGGAAGGGAACTATGGCTACACCTTC; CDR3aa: CSVVLWAVEGNYGYTF
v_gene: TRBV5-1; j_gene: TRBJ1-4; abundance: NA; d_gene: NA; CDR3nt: TGCGCCAGCAGCTTCGGCAGGGGTGATAATGAAAAACTGTTTTTT; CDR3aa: CASSFGRGDNEKLFF
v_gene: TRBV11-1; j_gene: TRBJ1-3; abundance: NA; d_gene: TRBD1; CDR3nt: TGTGCCAGCAACTCGACGACAGGGGCCCGCTATGGAAACACCATATATTTT; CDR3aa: CASNSTTGARYGNTIYF
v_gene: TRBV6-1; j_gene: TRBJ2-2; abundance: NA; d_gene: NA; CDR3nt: TGTGCCAACAGTCGCGCAGTCGCCGGGGAGCTATTTTTT; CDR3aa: CANSRAVAGELFF
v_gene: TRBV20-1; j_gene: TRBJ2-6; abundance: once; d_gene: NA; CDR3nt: TGCATTGCTAGAGGTACCGGAGCCGGGGTCAACGTCCTGACTTTC; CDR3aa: CIARGTGAGVNVLTF
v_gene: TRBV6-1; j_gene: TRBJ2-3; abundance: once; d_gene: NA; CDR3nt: TGTGCCAGCGGTGAACAGGGGAGGGGCACAGATACGCAGTATTTT; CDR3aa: CASGEQGRGTDTQYF
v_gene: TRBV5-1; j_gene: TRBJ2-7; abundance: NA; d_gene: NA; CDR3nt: TGCGCCAGCAGCCCACAGAGACTCGTGGGAGTATTCCTCTATGAGCAGTACTTC; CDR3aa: CASSPQRLVGVFLYEQYF
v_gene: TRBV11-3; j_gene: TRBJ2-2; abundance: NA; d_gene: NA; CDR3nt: TGTGCTAGCGGTGCCGACTTTCGCGGGGAGCTGTTTTTT; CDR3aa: CASGADFRGELFF
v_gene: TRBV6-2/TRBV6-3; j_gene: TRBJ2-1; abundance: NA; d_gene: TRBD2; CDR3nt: TGTGCCAGCAGTCCTACTAACCTCCCGGGACTAGCGGGAGGCTACAATGAGCAGTTCTTC; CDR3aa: CASSPTNLPGLAGGYNEQFF
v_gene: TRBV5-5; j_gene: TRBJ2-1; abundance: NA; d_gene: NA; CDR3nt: TGTGCCAACAGCCTTGAGGGTAGCGGAGTTTACAATGAGCAGTTCTTC; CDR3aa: CANSLEGSGVYNEQFF
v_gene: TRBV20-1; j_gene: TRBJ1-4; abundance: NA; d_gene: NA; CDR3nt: TGCAGTGTTAGGGAGTCGGCGACTAATGCAAAACTGTTTTTT; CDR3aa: CSVRESATNAKLFF
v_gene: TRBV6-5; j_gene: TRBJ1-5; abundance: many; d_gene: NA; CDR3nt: TGTGCCAGCAGTTATGGTACCCTAGGCAATCAGCCCCAGCATTTT; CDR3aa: CASSYGTLGNQPQHF
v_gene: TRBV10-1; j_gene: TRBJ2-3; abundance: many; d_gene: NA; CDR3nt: TGCGCCAGCAAGTTCATGGGTCGACGGGGGGATACGCAGTATTTT; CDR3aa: CASKFMGRRGDTQYF
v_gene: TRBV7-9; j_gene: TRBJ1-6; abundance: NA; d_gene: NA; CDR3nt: TGTGCCACCAGCTTAGCCCTTCGCCATGGACAGAGGGCGTATTCACCCCTCCACTTT; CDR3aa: CATSLALRHGQRAYSPLHF
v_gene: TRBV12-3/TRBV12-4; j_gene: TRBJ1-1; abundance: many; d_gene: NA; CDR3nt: TGTGCCAGCAGGCTTGTTGTGGGGAACACTGAAGCTTTCTTT; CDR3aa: CASRLVVGNTEAFF
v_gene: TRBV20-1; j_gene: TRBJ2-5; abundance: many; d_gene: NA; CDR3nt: TGCAGTGCTAGAGCCGGGGAGACCCAGTACTTC; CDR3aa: CSARAGETQYF
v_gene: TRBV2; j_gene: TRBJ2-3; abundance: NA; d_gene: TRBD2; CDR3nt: TGTGCCAACCCGACTAGCGGGAGGGTGGGCACAGATACGCAGTATTTT; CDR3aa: CANPTSGRVGTDTQYF
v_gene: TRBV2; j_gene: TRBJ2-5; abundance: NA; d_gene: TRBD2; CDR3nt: TGTGCCAGCAGTGAATTAGTGGGGGGGCAAGAGACCCAGTACTTC; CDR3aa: CASSELVGGQETQYF
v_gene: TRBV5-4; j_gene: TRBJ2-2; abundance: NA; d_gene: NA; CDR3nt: TGTGCCAGCAGCTTCAGGGGAGGGGGCACCGGGGAGCTGTTTTTT; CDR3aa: CASSFRGGGTGELFF
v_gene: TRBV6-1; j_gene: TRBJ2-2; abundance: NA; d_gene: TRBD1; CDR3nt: TGCGCCAGCGGACAGGGGCTAAACACCGGGGAGCTGTCTTTT; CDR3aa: CASGQGLNTGELSF
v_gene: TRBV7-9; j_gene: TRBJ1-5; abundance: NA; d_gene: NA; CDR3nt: TGTGCCAGCAGCATATCCAGTAGCAATCAGCCCCGGCATTTT; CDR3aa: CASSISSSNQPRHF
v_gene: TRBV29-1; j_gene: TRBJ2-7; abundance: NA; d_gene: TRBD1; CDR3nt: TGCAACGTTGATGGGACAGAGACCTACGAGCAGTACTTC; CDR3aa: CNVDGTETYEQYF
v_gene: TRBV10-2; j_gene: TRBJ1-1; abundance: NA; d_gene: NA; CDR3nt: TGCACCAGCGTATTTCAGCCGAACACTGAAGCTTTCTTT; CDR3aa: CTSVFQPNTEAFF
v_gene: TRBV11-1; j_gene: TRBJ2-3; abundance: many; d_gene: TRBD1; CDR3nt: TGTGCCAGCAGCAGGGACAGGGCCTCAGATACGCAGTATTTT; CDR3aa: CASSRDRASDTQYF
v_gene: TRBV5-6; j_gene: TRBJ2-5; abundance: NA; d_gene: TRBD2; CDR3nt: TGTGTCAGCAGCGCCAAAGGGAGGGTCAGGGAAAGGGAGACCCAGTACTTC; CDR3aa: CVSSAKGRVRERETQYF
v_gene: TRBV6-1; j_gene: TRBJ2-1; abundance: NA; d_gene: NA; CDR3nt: TGTGCCAGCAGGCCGGGACGCATAGAGTTCGTGGATATTTACAATGAGCAGTTCTTC; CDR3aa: CASRPGRIEFVDIYNEQFF
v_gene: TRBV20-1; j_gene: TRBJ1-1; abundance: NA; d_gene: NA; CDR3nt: TGCGGTGCTAGAGATGGGATGAACACTGAAGCTTCCTTT; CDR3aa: CGARDGMNTEASF
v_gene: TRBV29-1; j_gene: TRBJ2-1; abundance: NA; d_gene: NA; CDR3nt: TGCGGCGTTGAACCACAGAGGGGGACCTACAATGAGCAGTTCTTC; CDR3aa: CGVEPQRGTYNEQFF
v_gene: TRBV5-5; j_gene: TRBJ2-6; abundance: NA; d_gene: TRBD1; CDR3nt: TGTGCCAGCAGCTTGCCAAACACAGGGGGCGCTGAGGCCAACGTCCTGACTTTC; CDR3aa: CASSLPNTGGAEANVLTF
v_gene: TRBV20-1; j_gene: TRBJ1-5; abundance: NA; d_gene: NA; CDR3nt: TGCAGTGCCATAGCGTGTGGAGAGGGTAATCAGCCCCAGCATTTT; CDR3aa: CSAIACGEGNQPQHF
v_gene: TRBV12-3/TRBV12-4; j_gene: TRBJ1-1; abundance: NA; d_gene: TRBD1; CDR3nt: TGTGCCAGCAGCCCAGGACAGGGATGGAACACTAAGGCTTTCTTT; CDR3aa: CASSPGQGWNTKAFF
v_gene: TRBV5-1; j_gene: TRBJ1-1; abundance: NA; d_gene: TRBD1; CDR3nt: TGTGCCAGCAGCCCAAACCTCAGGGGGCTGGGCACTGAAGCTTTCTTT; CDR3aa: CASSPNLRGLGTEAFF
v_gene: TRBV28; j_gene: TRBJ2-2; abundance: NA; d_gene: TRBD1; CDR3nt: TGTGCCAGCAGTTTCAGAGGGGGCCGGGGCACCGGGGAGCTGTTTTTT; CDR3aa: CASSFRGGRGTGELFF
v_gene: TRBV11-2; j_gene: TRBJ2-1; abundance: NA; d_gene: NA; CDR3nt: TGTGCCAGCAGTTCTACATTTTACGATGAGCAGTTCTTC; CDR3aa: CASSSTFYDEQFF
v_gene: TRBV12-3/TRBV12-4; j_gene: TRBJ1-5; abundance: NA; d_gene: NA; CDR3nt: TGTGCCAGTGGTCATGCCCGAAATCAGCCCCAGCATTTT; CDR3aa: CASGHARNQPQHF
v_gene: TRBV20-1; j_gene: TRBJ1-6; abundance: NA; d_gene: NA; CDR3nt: TGCATTGCTAGAGTCCCGCCAGGGTCGAATTCACCCCTCCACTTT; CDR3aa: CIARVPPGSNSPLHF
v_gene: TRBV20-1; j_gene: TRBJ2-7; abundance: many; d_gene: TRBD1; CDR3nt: TGCAGTGCTCACGCCGGGACAGGCTTGTACGAGCAGTACTTC; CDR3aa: CSAHAGTGLYEQYF
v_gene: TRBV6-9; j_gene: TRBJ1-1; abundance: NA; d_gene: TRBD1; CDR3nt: TGTGCCAGCAGTTTCCGGGACAGAAGGACTATGAACACTGAATCTTTCTTT; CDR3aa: CASSFRDRRTMNTESFF
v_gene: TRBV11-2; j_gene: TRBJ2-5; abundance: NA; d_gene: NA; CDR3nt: TGTGCCAGCAGCCGAGGGATAGAACAAGAGACCCAGTACTTC; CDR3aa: CASSRGIEQETQYF
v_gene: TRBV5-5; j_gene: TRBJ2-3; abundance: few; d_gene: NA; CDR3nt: TGTGCCAACAGCATGGAGGGGGCCAGCACAGATACGCAGTATTTT; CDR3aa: CANSMEGASTDTQYF
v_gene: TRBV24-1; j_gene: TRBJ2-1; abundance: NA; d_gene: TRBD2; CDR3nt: TGTGCCACCAGTGATGCCTCAGCGGGGGGGCGCTCCTACAATGGGCAGTTCTTC; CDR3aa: CATSDASAGGRSYNGQFF
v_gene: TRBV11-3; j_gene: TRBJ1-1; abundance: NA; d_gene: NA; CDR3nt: TGTACCAGCAGAATAGACCGGCGGTTTGAAGCTTTCTTT; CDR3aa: CTSRIDRRFEAFF
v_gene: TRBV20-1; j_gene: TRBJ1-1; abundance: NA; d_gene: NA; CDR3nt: TGCAGTGCTTCGGACACTTCGGAGGATGAAGCTCTCTTT; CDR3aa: CSASDTSEDEALF
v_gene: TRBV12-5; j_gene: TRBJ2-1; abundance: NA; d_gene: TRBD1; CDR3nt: TGTGCTAGTGGTTTGGGGCTGGTAACAGGGGGCAGTGAGCAGTTCTTC; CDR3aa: CASGLGLVTGGSEQFF